This passage covers 25 T cell receptor beta chains from one sample sequenced in a study of cytotoxic CD8 clonotypes in ibrutinib-treated CLL. Libraries were prepared by immunoSEQ multiplex PCR; TCRdb keeps only in-frame clonotypes and omits some of them. This table has about 140,000 clones, 80% appearing once. The sequenced sample was PBMCs, obtained after 36 months of ibrutinib treatment. Receptors were obtained from a human donor with chronic lymphocytic leukemia.

The V and J genes are TRBV11-2 and TRBJ2-2, with D unclear. Germline loops: CDR1 SGHAT, CDR2 FQNNGV. V gave up 5 bases and J gave up 7 bases, with 17 bases separating them. The CDR3 covers 15 residues. The CDR3 protein is CASSGRKPLGGELFF. The CDR3 nucleotides are TGTGCCAGCAGCGGCCGGAAACCCCTGGGCGGGGAGCTGTTTTTT.

In this sample, this clone turned up once. This chain joins TRBV5-1 and TRBJ1-1; D is ambiguous. V lost 5 bases to trimming and J lost 3 bases, with 11 bases between them. Germline V gives CDR1 SGHRS, CDR2 YFSETQ. The CDR3 covers 13 residues. Here the CDR3 DNA reads TGCGCCAGCAGTGAGGGAAGTTACACTGAAGCTTTCTTT. It yields the protein CASSEGSYTEAFF.

The J gene is TRBJ1-3, the V gene TRBV6-5, with D unclear. Germline values: CDR1 MNHEY, CDR2 SVGAGI. CDR3 length: 13 residues. V was pared by 6 bases and J by 0 bases, with 6 bases between. CDR3 sequence reads: CASRRGSGNTIYF. CDR3 nucleotide sequence: TGTGCCAGCAGACGGGGCTCTGGAAACACCATATATTTT.

J is TRBJ1-2 and V is TRBV5-6; D is uncertain. Germline CDR1 reads SGHDT; CDR2 reads YYEEEE. The CDR3 totals 13 residues. Deletions cut 4 bases from V and 2 bases from J, with 9 bases between. The CDR3 sequence: CASSPDLNYGYTF. CDR3 DNA sequence: TGTGCCAGCAGCCCCGACTTGAACTATGGCTACACCTTC.

CDR3 protein: CASSYTDSEAFF. The CDR3, as DNA: TGTGCCAGCAGTTACACCGACAGTGAAGCTTTCTTT. This chain uses TRBV6-6 with TRBJ1-1; perhaps TRBD1 as D (5 bases). Per the germline V gene, CDR1 is MNHNY and CDR2 is SVGAGI (reference sequence). The CDR3 is 12 amino acids. V shed 2 bases and J shed 7 bases, with 8 bases lying between them.

The CDR3 DNA reads as TGTGCCAGCTCAGCGGGACAGGGGCTTTTGGAGCAGTACTTC. This gives the protein CASSAGQGLLEQYF. V and J are TRBV18 and TRBJ2-7; TRBD1 matches 10 bases. Germline V gene sequence: CDR1 KGHSH, CDR2 LQKENI. CDR3 length: 14 residues. The V gene end was trimmed by 5 bases and the J gene end by 7 bases; junction bases not matched to a gene: 8.

The rearrangement uses TRBV4-1 and TRBJ2-2; 13 bases are a match to TRBD2. This CDR3 has 18 amino acids. V shed 0 bases and J 1 base; nucleotides not matched to a gene: 2. The V gene's germline CDR1 is MGHRA and CDR2 YSYEKL. The CDR3 DNA reads TGCGCCAGCAGCCAAGATACTAGCGGGAGGGTGAACACCGGGGAGCTGTTTTTT. Translating gives CASSQDTSGRVNTGELFF.

The V call is TRBV4-1, the J call TRBJ1-6; D unresolved. The CDR3 has 17 residues. Germline V gives CDR1 MGHRA, CDR2 YSYEKL. V was trimmed by 1 base and J by 5 bases, leaving 15 bases between them. This chain's CDR3 is CASSQVDFRFDNSPLHF. The CDR3 DNA is TGCGCCAGCAGCCAAGTCGATTTTCGGTTTGATAATTCACCCCTCCACTTT.

The genes are TRBV12-5 and TRBJ2-7; 7 nucleotides match TRBD2. Germline assignment: CDR1 LGHNT and CDR2 FRNRAP. The CDR3 spans 13 residues. V dropped 2 bases and J dropped 3; count of bases not matched to a gene: 1. Here the CDR3 DNA reads TGTGCTAGTGGTTTGTCGGGGGGCTACGAGCAGTACTTC. It specifies CASGLSGGYEQYF.

This sequence joins TRBV7-2 and TRBJ2-7; a weak D match, TRBD1 (7 bases). Trimming took off 4 bases at V and 5 bases at J, with 21 bases between the two ends. Germline CDR1 and CDR2: SGHTA and FQGNSA. There are 16 residues in the CDR3. CDR3 residues: CASSSSTRQGLDEQYF. The DNA of the CDR3 is TGTGCCAGCAGCTCTTCGACTAGACAGGGATTGGACGAGCAGTACTTC.

The chain uses TRBV6-4 and TRBJ2-1, with 11 bases that match TRBD2. CDR1 and CDR2 from the germline V gene are MRHNA and SNTAGT. V gave up 7 bases and J gave up 0 bases; unmatched junction bases: 5. This CDR3 has 16 amino acids. The CDR3 spells CASKASGRSSYNEQFF. CDR3 nucleotides: TGTGCCAGCAAAGCTAGCGGGAGGAGCTCCTACAATGAGCAGTTCTTC.

This clone came up once. The chain uses TRBV6-1 and TRBJ1-4; D is uncertain. The germline CDR1 and CDR2 sequences are MNHNS and SASEGT. CDR3 length: 15 residues. Trimming left V 2 bases short and J 4 bases short, with 11 bases between. In nucleotides, the CDR3 is TGTGCCAGCAGTGAATCTTGGGAAGTTAATGAAAAACTGTTTTTT. It codes for CASSESWEVNEKLFF.

This chain joins TRBV19 and TRBJ2-7; TRBD1 matches at 7 bases. Germline V CDR1 and CDR2: LNHDA, SQIVND (reference sequence). CDR3 size: 14 residues. V dropped 9 bases and J dropped 1; count of bases not matched to a gene: 9. In nucleotides, the CDR3 is TGTGCCAGCAGAAGACAGGGCGCATCCTACGAGCAGTACTTC. This gives the protein CASRRQGASYEQYF.

V gene TRBV5-1 combines with J gene TRBJ1-1; D is unclear. The CDR3 is 15 residues long. V lost 4 bases to trimming and J lost 0 bases, with 13 bases between them. Per the germline V gene, CDR1 is SGHRS and CDR2 is YFSETQ. The CDR3: CASSPPGLMNTEAFF. CDR3 DNA: TGCGCCAGCAGCCCACCAGGACTGATGAACACTGAAGCTTTCTTT. Full variable domain (missing parts from reference TRBV5-1 and TRBJ1-1): KAGVTQTPRYLIKTRGQQVTLSCSPISGHRSVSWYQQTPGQGLQFLFEYFSETQRNKGNFPGRFSGRQFSNSRSEMNVSTLELGDSALYLCASSPPGLMNTEAFFGQGTRLTVV.

The chain has TRBV6-5 and TRBJ1-5; 7 bases fit TRBD1. The V and J ends lost 9 bases and 0 bases, in that order; junction bases with no gene match: 8. There are 15 residues in the CDR3. CDR1 and CDR2 from the germline V gene are MNHEY and SVGAGI. This chain's CDR3 is CASDRARDSNQPQHF. The CDR3 DNA reads TGTGCCAGTGACAGGGCCAGGGATAGCAATCAGCCCCAGCATTTT.

This rearrangement joins TRBV9 to TRBJ2-2; no clear D gene. With 0 bases removed from V and 5 bases from J, the gap between germline ends came to 5 bases. CDR1 and CDR2 from the germline V gene are SGDLS and YYNGEE. This CDR3 contains 13 residues. CDR3: CASSVDVTGELFF. The CDR3 bases are TGTGCCAGCAGCGTAGATGTTACCGGGGAGCTGTTTTTT.

The rearrangement uses TRBV28 and TRBJ2-3; the D gene could be TRBD1 or TRBD2 (5 bases each). The CDR3 extends over 13 amino acids. V was shortened by 5 bases and J by 7 bases, with 13 bases between the two germline ends. The germline V gene encodes CDR1 MDHEN and CDR2 SYDVKM. The CDR3 DNA follows: TGTGCCAGCAGTGTGGGGGACCCCAATACGCAGTATTTT. Translation: CASSVGDPNTQYF.

This clone was seen once. The V call is TRBV11-2, the J call TRBJ1-1; D remains ambiguous. Trimming removed 6 bases from V and 7 bases from J, with 12 bases in between. The CDR3 runs 12 residues. The germline V gene has CDR1 SGHAT and CDR2 FQNNGV. In nucleotides, the CDR3 is TGTGCCAGCAGTCCCCGTGGCTTTGAAGCTTTCTTT. Its protein product is CASSPRGFEAFF.

The chain is built from TRBV5-1 and TRBJ2-7, with D tentatively TRBD1 or TRBD2 (6 bases each). Germline lookup yields CDR1 SGHRS and CDR2 YFSETQ. CDR3 length: 15 amino acids. The V and J ends lost 5 bases and 7 bases respectively, with 22 bases between them. CDR3 protein: CASSRDPGAREEQYF. The CDR3 bases are TGCGCCAGCAGTCGCGATCCGGGGGCACGGGAGGAGCAGTACTTC.

J is TRBJ2-7 and V is TRBV5-1; 9 positions match TRBD1. The CDR3 consists of 15 residues. The V gene's germline CDR1 is SGHRS and CDR2 YFSETQ. V was clipped by 1 base and J by 4 bases; unmatched bases: 6. CDR3 DNA sequence: TGCGCCAGCAGCTTGAAACAGGGGGCTGTTTACGAGCAGTACTTC. Translating gives CASSLKQGAVYEQYF. The entire variable domain, with the rest obtained from reference TRBV5-1 and TRBJ2-7, is as follows: KAGVTQTPRYLIKTRGQQVTLSCSPISGHRSVSWYQQTPGQGLQFLFEYFSETQRNKGNFPGRFSGRQFSNSRSEMNVSTLELGDSALYLCASSLKQGAVYEQYFGPGTRLTVT.

This chain joins TRBV11-2 and TRBJ2-5, with 9 bases identical to TRBD1. V lost 1 base, J lost 5 bases, and 8 bases stayed unmatched. From germline, CDR1 is SGHAT and CDR2 FQNNGV. This CDR3 has 16 amino acids. The CDR3 DNA sequence: TGTGCCAGCAGCTTAGTAGTGACAGGGGGGTCGGAGACCCAGTACTTC. Its protein is CASSLVVTGGSETQYF.

V and J are TRBV5-1 and TRBJ2-7; D not resolved. Germline CDR1 is SGHRS and CDR2 is YFSETQ. The CDR3 length is 13 residues. V was pared by 1 base and J by 6 bases, with 11 bases between. The CDR3 protein is CASSLNYILEQYF. The CDR3 DNA is TGCGCCAGCAGCTTGAATTACATCCTCGAGCAGTACTTC. Complete variable domain (other parts from reference TRBV5-1 and TRBJ2-7): KAGVTQTPRYLIKTRGQQVTLSCSPISGHRSVSWYQQTPGQGLQFLFEYFSETQRNKGNFPGRFSGRQFSNSRSEMNVSTLELGDSALYLCASSLNYILEQYFGPGTRLTVT.

V usage is TRBV5-1 and J usage is TRBJ1-5; D possibly corresponds to TRBD1 (5 bases). With 8 bases removed from V and 0 bases from J, the gap between germline ends came to 15 bases. This CDR3 spans 15 amino acids. Germline-derived CDR1 and CDR2 are SGHRS and YFSETQ. The CDR3 nucleotides read TGCGCCAGTAGCCCGGGACGGATTAGCAATCAGCCCCAGCATTTT. This gives the protein CASSPGRISNQPQHF.

Here the CDR3 reads CANSGGACNEQFF. Written as DNA, the CDR3 is TGCGCCAACTCAGGGGGCGCATGCAATGAGCAGTTCTTC. The J gene is TRBJ2-1, the V gene TRBV5-1; 8 nucleotides align to TRBD1. Looked up from germline, CDR1 is SGHRS and CDR2 is YFSETQ. The CDR3 contains 13 residues. Trimming at V came to 9 bases and at J to 6 bases, leaving 8 bases not matched to a gene. Full variable domain (outside the CDR3, taken from reference TRBV5-1 and TRBJ2-1): KAGVTQTPRYLIKTRGQQVTLSCSPISGHRSVSWYQQTPGQGLQFLFEYFSETQRNKGNFPGRFSGRQFSNSRSEMNVSTLELGDSALYLCANSGGACNEQFFGPGTRLTVL.

The V gene is TRBV11-2, the J gene TRBJ2-7, with 9 positions matching TRBD1. J lost 2 bases, V lost 1 base, and 3 bases had no gene match. CDR3 length: 15 residues. Germline loops: CDR1 SGHAT, CDR2 FQNNGV. The CDR3 coding sequence is TGTGCCAGCAGCTTAGCTGGGACAGGGCCCTACGAGCAGTACTTC. Its protein is CASSLAGTGPYEQYF.